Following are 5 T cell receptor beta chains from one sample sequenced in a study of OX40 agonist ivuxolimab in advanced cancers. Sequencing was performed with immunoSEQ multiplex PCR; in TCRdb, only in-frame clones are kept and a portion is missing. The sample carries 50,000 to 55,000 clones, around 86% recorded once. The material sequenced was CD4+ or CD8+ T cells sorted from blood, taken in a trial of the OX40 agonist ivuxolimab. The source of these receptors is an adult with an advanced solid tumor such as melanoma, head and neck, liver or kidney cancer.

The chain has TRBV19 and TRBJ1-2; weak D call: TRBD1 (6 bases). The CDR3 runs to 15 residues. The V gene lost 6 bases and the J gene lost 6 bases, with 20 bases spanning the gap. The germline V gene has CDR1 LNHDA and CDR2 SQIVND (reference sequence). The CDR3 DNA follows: TGTGCCAGTAGGCTACTGGTCGGGGGCGAACATGGCTACACCTTC. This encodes CASRLLVGGEHGYTF.

In DNA, the CDR3 is TGTGCCAGCAGCCCCCGGCAGGGAAACACTGAAGCTTTCTTT. Translation: CASSPRQGNTEAFF. The chain has TRBV5-6 and TRBJ1-1; maybe TRBD1 (5 bases). The CDR3 spans 14 residues. V shed 4 bases and J shed 2 bases, with 12 bases lying between them. CDR1 SGHDT and CDR2 YYEEEE come from the germline V gene. Full variable domain (remainder filled in from reference TRBV5-6 and TRBJ1-1): DAGVTQSPTHLIKTRGQQVTLRCSPKSGHDTVSWYQQALGQGPQFIFQYYEEEERQRGNFPDRFSGHQFPNYSSELNVNALLLGDSALYLCASSPRQGNTEAFFGQGTRLTVV.

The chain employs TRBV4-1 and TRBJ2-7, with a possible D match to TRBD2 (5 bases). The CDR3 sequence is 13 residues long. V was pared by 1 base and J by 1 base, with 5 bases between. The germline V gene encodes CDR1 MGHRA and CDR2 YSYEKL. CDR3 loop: CASSQGTSYEQYV. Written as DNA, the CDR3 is TGCGCCAGCAGCCAAGGGACTTCCTACGAGCAGTACGTC.

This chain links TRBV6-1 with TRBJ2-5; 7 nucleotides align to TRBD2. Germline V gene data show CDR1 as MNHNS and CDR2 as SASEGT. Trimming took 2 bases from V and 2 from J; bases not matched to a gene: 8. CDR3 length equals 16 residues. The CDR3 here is CASSELRGGTQETQYF. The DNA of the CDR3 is TGTGCCAGCAGTGAACTTCGCGGGGGAACTCAAGAGACCCAGTACTTC.

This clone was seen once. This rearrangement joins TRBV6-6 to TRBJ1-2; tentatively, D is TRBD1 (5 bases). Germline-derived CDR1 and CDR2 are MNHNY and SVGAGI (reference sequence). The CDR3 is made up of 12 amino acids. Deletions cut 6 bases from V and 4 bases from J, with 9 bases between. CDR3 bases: TGTGCCAGCAGGGACACTATCTATGGCTACACCTTC. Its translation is CASRDTIYGYTF.